The 26 T cell receptor beta chains listed next were all sequenced from one sample in a study of cytomegalovirus exposure and HLA in healthy donors. The PCR used 60 Vbeta and 13 Jbeta primers. The table came from immunoSEQ multiplex PCR; TCRdb's copy has only in-frame clones and leaves some out. The ten most abundant clones cover roughly 0.98% of a sample with 200,000 to 250,000 clones. The sample taken for sequencing was PBMCs. The receptors here all came from a woman in her 30s in good health and CMV-seropositive.

The chain carries TRBV4-1 and TRBJ1-5; D is possibly TRBD1 (5 bases). The CDR3 is made up of 15 amino acids. Germline assignment: CDR1 MGHRA and CDR2 YSYEKL. V gave up 0 bases and J gave up 3 bases, with 9 bases separating them. CDR3 residues: CASSQDDSLNQPQHF. The CDR3 region has the DNA TGCGCCAGCAGCCAAGATGACAGCCTCAATCAGCCCCAGCATTTT.

CDR3 amino acids: CAISPRTGISPNTGELFF. CDR3 DNA: TGTGCCATCAGTCCCCGGACAGGGATATCCCCGAACACCGGGGAGCTGTTTTTT. The chain employs TRBV10-3 and TRBJ2-2; 8 bases map to TRBD1. Germline V lookup: CDR1 ENHRY, CDR2 SYGVKD. Trimming at V came to 5 bases and at J to 0 bases, leaving 11 bases not matched to a gene. The CDR3 has 18 amino acids.

The chain recombines TRBV2 with TRBJ2-1; TRBD2 agrees at 10 bases. The CDR3 is made up of 15 amino acids. Unmatched junction bases numbered 8, after V lost 8 bases and J lost 4 bases. Germline V gene data show CDR1 as SNHLY and CDR2 as FYNNEI. CDR3: CASGLAGDFYNEQFF. The DNA of the CDR3 is TGTGCCAGCGGTCTAGCGGGGGACTTTTACAATGAGCAGTTCTTC.

The chain has TRBV20-1 and TRBJ2-7; D not certain. Trimming shortened V by 5 bases and J by 4 bases, and 9 bases separated the two germline ends. The CDR3 contains 11 residues. The germline gives CDR1 DFQATT, CDR2 SNEGSKA (reference sequence). CDR3 protein: CSAWFLYEQYF. The CDR3 bases are TGCAGTGCTTGGTTCCTATACGAGCAGTACTTC.

The CDR3 bases are TGCGCCAGCAGCTTGGGACAGGACAAGACTGAAGCTTTCTTT. Its translation is CASSLGQDKTEAFF. The genes are TRBV5-1 and TRBJ1-1; D perhaps matches TRBD1 (6 bases). Trimming shortened V by 0 bases and J by 5 bases, and 11 bases separated the two germline ends. Per germline, CDR1 SGHRS and CDR2 YFSETQ. The CDR3 covers 14 residues.

V gene TRBV19 combines with J gene TRBJ1-4; 8 positions match TRBD1. Germline-derived CDR1 and CDR2 are LNHDA and SQIVND (reference sequence). Trimming removed 5 bases from V and 4 bases from J; junction bases left unmatched: 3. The CDR3 has 14 residues. The CDR3 reads CASSRGQVNEKLFF. The CDR3 region has the DNA TGTGCCAGTAGTCGGGGACAGGTTAATGAAAAACTGTTTTTT.

The V and J genes are TRBV5-5 and TRBJ2-3; 9 bases map to TRBD2. The length of the CDR3 is 15 residues. V shed 1 base and J 3 bases; nucleotides not matched to a gene: 3. CDR1 SGHKS and CDR2 YYEKEE come from the germline V gene (reference sequence). CDR3: CASSLFLAGTDTQYF. The CDR3 region has the DNA TGTGCCAGCAGCTTGTTTCTAGCGGGGACAGATACGCAGTATTTT. Filled out from reference TRBV5-5 and TRBJ2-3, the complete variable domain reads DAGVTQSPTHLIKTRGQQVTLRCSPISGHKSVSWYQQVLGQGPQFIFQYYEKEERGRGNFPDRFSARQFPNYSSELNVNALLLGDSALYLCASSLFLAGTDTQYFGPGTRLTVL.

V usage is TRBV28 and J usage is TRBJ1-5; possible D gene TRBD1, 5 bases. Germline lookup yields CDR1 MDHEN and CDR2 SYDVKM. This CDR3 is built from 17 residues. Trimming pared 7 bases from V and 6 bases from J, leaving 25 bases between. CDR3 sequence: CASTSLRGGTTFQPQHF. CDR3 bases: TGTGCCAGCACCTCTCTTAGGGGTGGGACTACCTTTCAGCCCCAGCATTTT.

The V gene is TRBV9, the J gene TRBJ1-2, with 7 nucleotides matching TRBD1. Germline V gives CDR1 SGDLS, CDR2 YYNGEE. V lost 4 bases to trimming and J lost 8 bases; unmatched junction nucleotides: 5. This CDR3 has 12 residues. The CDR3 is CASSQGVLGYTF. The CDR3, as DNA: TGTGCCAGCAGCCAGGGGGTCTTAGGCTACACCTTC.

As DNA, the CDR3 is TGTGCCAGCAGTTATTCCGGGACAGGGGCCTCGTATGGCTACACCTTC. This encodes CASSYSGTGASYGYTF. V gene TRBV6-5 combines with J gene TRBJ1-2; 10 positions agree with TRBD1. The ends lost 3 bases at V and 5 bases at J; junction bases unmatched: 9. This CDR3 has 16 amino acids. Germline loops: CDR1 MNHEY, CDR2 SVGAGI.

The chain has TRBV28 and TRBJ2-1; TRBD2 aligns across 10 bases. Germline-derived CDR1 and CDR2 are MDHEN and SYDVKM. The CDR3 runs to 17 residues. V trimming: 3 bases; J trimming: 8 bases; junction bases outside the gene matches: 13. CDR3 sequence (DNA): TGTGCCAGCAGTTTCCCCACCCTAGCGGGAGTTTCCGATGAGCAGTTCTTC. Translated, it gives CASSFPTLAGVSDEQFF.

The V call is TRBV7-9, the J call TRBJ2-1, with 14 bases matching TRBD2. Looked up from germline, CDR1 is SEHNR and CDR2 is FQNEAQ (reference sequence). Trimming cost V 5 bases and J 9 bases; bases outside gene matches: 12. The length of the CDR3 is 17 residues. Here the CDR3 DNA reads TGTGCCAGCAGCCATCGGACTAGCGGGAGGTATCGAGGTGAGCAGTTCTTC. This codes for CASSHRTSGRYRGEQFF.

J is TRBJ2-1 and V is TRBV19, with TRBD2 identical over 8 bases. CDR1 LNHDA and CDR2 SQIVND come from the germline V gene (reference sequence). V was pared by 6 bases and J by 3 bases, with 7 bases of the junction left unmatched. The CDR3 is 15 amino acids. Written as DNA, the CDR3 is TGTGCCAGTAGCGAATCGGGAGGGCGCTACAATGAGCAGTTCTTC. Its translation is CASSESGGRYNEQFF.

The V call is TRBV10-3, the J call TRBJ2-4; D is perhaps TRBD1 (5 bases). Germline V gene data show CDR1 as ENHRY and CDR2 as SYGVKD. The ends were cut back, 3 bases at V and 0 bases at J, with 12 bases in the middle. The CDR3 has 16 amino acids. The CDR3 here is CAISEIGRVAKNIQYF. The CDR3 DNA reads TGTGCCATCAGTGAAATCGGCAGGGTAGCCAAAAACATTCAGTACTTC.

V usage is TRBV18 and J usage is TRBJ1-1; TRBD1 is a possible D gene (6 bases). V shed 3 bases and J shed 4 bases, with 15 bases lying between them. The CDR3 consists of 15 residues. The germline V gene encodes CDR1 KGHSH and CDR2 LQKENI. CDR3 in DNA: TGTGCCAGCTCACCTAATCCGGACAGCGGCACTGAAGCTTTCTTT. Translated: CASSPNPDSGTEAFF. The entire variable domain, with the rest obtained from reference TRBV18 and TRBJ1-1, is as follows: NAGVMQNPRHLVRRRGQEARLRCSPMKGHSHVYWYRQLPEEGLKFMVYLQKENIIDESGMPKERFSAEFPKEGPSILRIQQVVRGDSAAYFCASSPNPDSGTEAFFGQGTRLTVV.

The genes are TRBV18 and TRBJ1-2; TRBD1 is a possible D gene (6 bases). CDR3 length equals 15 residues. Germline V gene lookup returns CDR1 KGHSH and CDR2 LQKENI. V lost 3 bases and J 4 bases, leaving 15 bases between the germline ends. The CDR3 bases are TGTGCCAGCTCACCGGAGACAGGCACCCGCTATGGCTACACCTTC. This sequence encodes CASSPETGTRYGYTF.

The chain has TRBV2 and TRBJ2-3; 16 nucleotides line up with TRBD2. Germline V gene lookup returns CDR1 SNHLY and CDR2 FYNNEI. This CDR3 comprises 18 residues. V was pared by 2 bases and J by 4 bases, with 6 bases of the junction left unmatched. CDR3 sequence reads: CASSETRGTSGGADTQYF. DNA of the CDR3: TGTGCCAGCAGTGAAACCCGAGGGACTAGCGGGGGGGCAGATACGCAGTATTTT.

The chain joins TRBV5-1 to TRBJ2-7; 10 bases line up with TRBD2. This CDR3 region has 14 residues. V trimming: 3 bases; J trimming: 6 bases; junction bases outside the gene matches: 6. Germline V CDR1 and CDR2: SGHRS, YFSETQ. CDR3 DNA sequence: TGCGCCAGCAGCTCTACTAGCGGGGTGAGCGAGCAGTACTTC. It translates to CASSSTSGVSEQYF.

This CDR3 is CASSWGQGAPPLGYTF. As DNA, the CDR3 is TGCGCCAGCAGCTGGGGACAGGGGGCGCCCCCCCTCGGCTACACCTTC. This chain joins TRBV5-1 and TRBJ1-2, with 12 bases identical to TRBD1. This CDR3 has 16 amino acids. CDR1 SGHRS and CDR2 YFSETQ come from the germline V gene. Trimming took 3 bases from V and 8 from J; bases not matched to a gene: 11.

This rearrangement joins TRBV2 to TRBJ2-2; TRBD2 aligns across 7 bases. The germline gives CDR1 SNHLY, CDR2 FYNNEI. Germline trimming cut 5 bases from V and 3 bases from J; bases unmatched to any gene: 9. The CDR3 has 16 residues. CDR3 bases: TGTGCCAGCAGTCAAGTCGGACTAGTGCACACCGGGGAGCTGTTTTTT. This translates into CASSQVGLVHTGELFF. Based on the CDR3 plus reference TRBV2 and TRBJ2-2, the full variable domain is EPEVTQTPSHQVTQMGQEVILRCVPISNHLYFYWYRQILGQKVEFLVSFYNNEISEKSEIFDDQFSVERPDGSNFTLKIRSTKLEDSAMYFCASSQVGLVHTGELFFGEGSRLTVL.

V usage is TRBV6-1 and J usage is TRBJ2-7; perhaps TRBD2 as D (6 bases). Per the germline V gene, CDR1 is MNHNS and CDR2 is SASEGT. The CDR3 length is 13 residues. V was clipped by 3 bases and J by 4 bases, with 10 bases between them. The CDR3 sequence: CASSDGEVYEQYF. CDR3 DNA: TGTGCCAGCAGTGATGGGGAGGTTTACGAGCAGTACTTC.

This chain joins TRBV7-9 and TRBJ1-4; D is unclear. Trimming stripped 1 base from V and 8 bases from J, with 14 bases between. The CDR3 has 15 residues. Looked up from germline, CDR1 is SEHNR and CDR2 is FQNEAQ (reference sequence). DNA for the CDR3: TGTGCCAGCAGCTTAGTCCCGACGCGCGGGGAAAAACTGTTTTTT. This codes for CASSLVPTRGEKLFF.

The J gene is TRBJ1-3, the V gene TRBV6-5; D is perhaps TRBD1 (5 bases). This CDR3 spans 16 amino acids. Trimming removed 3 bases from V and 0 bases from J, with 12 bases in between. CDR1 is MNHEY, CDR2 SVGAGI, per germline. CDR3 DNA sequence: TGTGCCAGCAGTTATCGGGTGGGGCCCTCTGGAAACACCATATATTTT. Translated: CASSYRVGPSGNTIYF.

The chain couples TRBV30 to TRBJ2-7; D perhaps matches TRBD2 (6 bases). CDR1 and CDR2 from the germline V gene are GTSNPN and SVGIG (reference sequence). The CDR3 length is 15 residues. V lost 3 bases and J 3 bases, leaving 18 bases between the germline ends. The CDR3 nucleotides read TGTGCCTGGAGCCTACCCCTAACGGGACTCTACGAGCAGTACTTC. Translation gives CAWSLPLTGLYEQYF.

This chain joins TRBV27 and TRBJ1-2, with D possibly TRBD1 on 6 matching bases. Germline assignment: CDR1 MNHEY and CDR2 SMNVEV (reference sequence). The V gene lost 8 bases and the J gene lost 8 bases, with 21 bases spanning the gap. The CDR3 consists of 14 residues. CDR3 in DNA: TGTGCCAGCTACAACGCAGGGGCGCCATGGGGCTACACCTTC. It translates to CASYNAGAPWGYTF.

The chain employs TRBV19 and TRBJ1-5; D uncertain. Germline loops: CDR1 LNHDA, CDR2 SQIVND (reference sequence). The CDR3 length is 12 residues. The V and J ends lost 4 bases and 6 bases respectively, with 7 bases between them. Here the CDR3 DNA reads TGTGCCAGTAGTAGTAAAGCTCAGCCCCAGCATTTT. Its protein product is CASSSKAQPQHF.